The sequence of this TCR beta chain was determined in a study of cytomegalovirus exposure and HLA in healthy donors. Points from the study as a whole: Clonal expansion, a later analysis showed, was greater in HLA-associated TCR beta chains than in equally common others.

Germline V lookup: CDR1 SGHRS, CDR2 YFSETQ. The CDR3 has 15 residues. V lost 5 bases and J lost 0, with 14 bases in between. As concerns this clone: The antigen is undetermined.

Vbeta (60) and Jbeta (13) primers were used in the PCR. Using immunoSEQ multiplex PCR, the repertoire was profiled, and TCRdb retains in-frame clones only, with some absent. The repertoire includes 110,000 to 150,000 clones, more than 60% of them detected once, and around 3.4% sits in the top ten. The chain recombines TRBV5-1 with TRBJ1-1; D gene unclear. Sequenced material: PBMCs. The sequence came from a man in his forties or fifties in good health and CMV-seronegative. DNA for the CDR3: TGCGCCAGCAGACTAGCCGCAACACTGAACACTGAAGCTTTCTTT. It translates to CASRLAATLNTEAFF.